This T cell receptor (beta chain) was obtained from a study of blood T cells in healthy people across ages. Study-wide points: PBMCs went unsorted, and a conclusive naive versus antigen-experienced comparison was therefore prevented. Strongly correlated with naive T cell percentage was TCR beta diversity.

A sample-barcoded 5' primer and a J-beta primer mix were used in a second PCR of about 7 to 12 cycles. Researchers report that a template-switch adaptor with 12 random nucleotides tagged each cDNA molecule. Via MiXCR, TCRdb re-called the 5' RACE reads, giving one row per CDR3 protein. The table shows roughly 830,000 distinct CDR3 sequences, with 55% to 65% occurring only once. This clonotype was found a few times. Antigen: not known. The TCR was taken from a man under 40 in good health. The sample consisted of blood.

The CDR3 protein is CASSQDLRPGTEAFF. The DNA of the CDR3 is TGTGCCAGCAGCCAAGATTTGAGACCAGGCACTGAAGCTTTCTTT. The chain links TRBV4-2 to TRBJ1-1, with unresolved D. The ends were cut back, 0 bases at V and 4 bases at J, with 12 bases in the middle. The CDR3 runs 15 residues. Germline V gene lookup returns CDR1 LGHNA and CDR2 YNFKEQ.